This TCR beta chain was retrieved from a study of OX40 agonist ivuxolimab in advanced cancers. The study's findings and limits: In CD8+ T cells, expanded clones were on average more numerous than in CD4+. In the 0.1 to 3.0 mg/kg range, CD4+ and CD8+ blood T cells had expanded clonally by week 6. In a subset of nonresponders, normalized T-cell clonal expansion was also low.

Blood was sampled at baseline, cycle 4 day 1, and cycle 7 day 1. In the case of this clone: Its target is unknown.

Generated by immunoSEQ multiplex PCR, the TCRdb table keeps only in-frame clones and is missing some. This table holds tens of thousands of clones, 75% to 85% found once. CDR1 and CDR2 (germline): SGHNT, YYREEE (reference sequence). Trimming left V 2 bases short and J 8 bases short, with 16 bases between. The CDR3 contains 14 residues. Sequencing used CD4+ or CD8+ T cells sorted from blood, obtained in a trial of the OX40 agonist ivuxolimab. The sequence was obtained from an adult with an advanced solid tumor such as melanoma, head and neck, liver or kidney cancer. This rearrangement joins TRBV5-4 to TRBJ1-2; D perhaps matches TRBD1 (5 bases). The CDR3: CASSFGSGLLGYTF. As DNA, the CDR3 is TGTGCCAGCAGCTTTGGGTCAGGGCTACTAGGCTACACCTTC.